The 26 T cell receptor beta chains below all came from one sample that was sequenced in a study of T cell responses to AZD1222 COVID-19 vaccine. TCRdb's table, derived via immunoSEQ multiplex PCR, lists solely in-frame clones and lacks some. Recorded for this sample: about 140,000 clones. The sequencing sample was made of peripheral blood. These receptors were taken from an adult in good health.

The chain joins TRBV5-1 to TRBJ1-1, with 10 bases aligning to TRBD1. V was pared by 0 bases and J by 5 bases, with 7 bases of the junction left unmatched. Germline lookup yields CDR1 SGHRS and CDR2 YFSETQ. The CDR3 is 16 residues long. CDR3 sequence: CASSLGLGQGRTEAFF. CDR3 coding DNA: TGCGCCAGCAGCTTGGGCCTGGGACAGGGGAGAACTGAAGCTTTCTTT.

J is TRBJ1-2 and V is TRBV5-4, with D unresolved. Germline V gives CDR1 SGHNT, CDR2 YYREEE (reference sequence). The CDR3 spans 15 residues. V was shortened by 1 base and J by 0 bases, with 10 bases between the two germline ends. CDR3 in DNA: TGTGCCAGCAGCTTGCCGGGAAACGCTAACTATGGCTACACCTTC. This encodes CASSLPGNANYGYTF. The full variable domain, completed using reference TRBV5-4 and TRBJ1-2, is ETGVTQSPTHLIKTRGQQVTLRCSSQSGHNTVSWYQQALGQGPQFIFQYYREEENGRGNFPPRFSGLQFPNYSSELNVNALELDDSALYLCASSLPGNANYGYTFGSGTRLTVV.

The genes are TRBV3-1 (or the pseudogene TRBV3-2) and TRBJ2-3; D gene uncertain. The germline gives CDR1 LGHDT, CDR2 YNNKEL (reference sequence). This CDR3 has 16 amino acids. The V end lost 4 bases, the J end lost 2 bases, and 16 bases lay between the germline ends. CDR3 region: CASSPDPGYYTDTQYF. The CDR3 bases are TGTGCCAGCAGCCCAGATCCGGGTTATTACACAGATACGCAGTATTTT.

The rearrangement joins TRBV7-9 to TRBJ1-3; D is perhaps TRBD1 (5 bases). V lost 3 bases to trimming and J lost 3 bases, with 15 bases between them. Per germline, CDR1 SEHNR and CDR2 FQNEAQ (reference sequence). CDR3 size: 16 residues. The CDR3 coding sequence is TGTGCCAGCAGCTTGACGCGGGGGACGGATGGAAACACCATATATTTT. Translating it yields CASSLTRGTDGNTIYF.

The chain recombines TRBV5-1 with TRBJ1-5; D is ambiguous. Trimming left V 2 bases short and J 3 bases short, with 9 bases between. CDR3 length: 14 amino acids. CDR1 is SGHRS and CDR2 is YFSETQ in the germline V gene. CDR3 protein: CASSLDKYNQPQHF. In DNA form, the CDR3 reads TGCGCCAGCAGCTTAGACAAGTACAATCAGCCCCAGCATTTT. Filled out from reference TRBV5-1 and TRBJ1-5, the complete variable domain reads KAGVTQTPRYLIKTRGQQVTLSCSPISGHRSVSWYQQTPGQGLQFLFEYFSETQRNKGNFPGRFSGRQFSNSRSEMNVSTLELGDSALYLCASSLDKYNQPQHFGDGTRLSIL.

The gene calls are TRBV9 and TRBJ2-3; D is uncertain. Trimming left V 1 base short and J 4 bases short, with 13 bases between. Looked up from germline, CDR1 is SGDLS and CDR2 is YYNGEE. The CDR3 runs to 15 residues. The DNA of the CDR3 is TGTGCCAGCAGCGTAAGGAGTGGTGGTGCAGATACGCAGTATTTT. Amino acids: CASSVRSGGADTQYF.

The chain uses TRBV7-8 and TRBJ1-3; tentative D call: TRBD1 (5 bases). This CDR3 spans 16 amino acids. Deletions cut 1 base from V and 4 bases from J, with 14 bases between. From germline, CDR1 is SGHVS and CDR2 FQNEAQ. The CDR3 DNA follows: TGTGCCAGCAGCTTAGTGATTCGCACAGGCGGAAACACCATATATTTT. Translated: CASSLVIRTGGNTIYF. Full variable domain (rest looked up from reference TRBV7-8 and TRBJ1-3): GAGVSQSPRYKVAKRGQDVALRCDPISGHVSLFWYQQALGQGPEFLTYFQNEAQLDKSGLPSDRFFAERPEGSVSTLKIQRTQQEDSAVYLCASSLVIRTGGNTIYFGEGSWLTVV.

This chain uses TRBV2 with TRBJ1-4; D is ambiguous. The CDR3 is made up of 16 amino acids. Germline-derived CDR1 and CDR2 are SNHLY and FYNNEI. V was clipped by 3 bases and J by 0 bases, with 11 bases between them. The CDR3 region is CASSERHASTNEKLFF. CDR3 bases: TGTGCCAGCAGTGAGAGGCACGCTTCAACTAATGAAAAACTGTTTTTT. Supplemented by reference TRBV2 and TRBJ1-4, the full variable domain reads EPEVTQTPSHQVTQMGQEVILRCVPISNHLYFYWYRQILGQKVEFLVSFYNNEISEKSEIFDDQFSVERPDGSNFTLKIRSTKLEDSAMYFCASSERHASTNEKLFFGSGTQLSVL.

The J gene is TRBJ1-1, the V gene TRBV19; D unclear. V was cut by 3 bases and J by 0 bases, with 17 bases left in between. CDR1 and CDR2 (germline): LNHDA, SQIVND (reference sequence). This CDR3 contains 17 residues. Here the CDR3 DNA reads TGTGCCAGTAGTATGGAAACGGCGAGGGAAATGAACACTGAAGCTTTCTTT. It codes for CASSMETAREMNTEAFF.

The rearrangement uses TRBV18 and TRBJ2-5, with TRBD2 matching 11 bases. The germline CDR1 and CDR2 sequences are KGHSH and LQKENI. This CDR3 spans 15 amino acids. V gave up 5 bases and J gave up 5 bases; unmatched junction bases: 7. The CDR3 loop is CASSSPLAGEETQYF. CDR3 DNA sequence: TGTGCCAGCTCATCTCCACTAGCGGGGGAGGAGACCCAGTACTTC.

The chain couples TRBV27 to TRBJ1-1; maybe TRBD1 (5 bases). Trimming cost V 3 bases and J 5 bases, with 13 bases left between them. Germline V CDR1 and CDR2: MNHEY, SMNVEV (reference sequence). The CDR3 length is 14 residues. The CDR3, as DNA: TGTGCCAGCAGTTTTTCGACAGAGTATACTGAAGCTTTCTTT. Translation gives CASSFSTEYTEAFF.

V and J are TRBV9 and TRBJ2-5; 9 positions match TRBD2. V dropped 5 bases and J dropped 7; count of bases not matched to a gene: 9. The CDR3 contains 14 residues. Looked up from germline, CDR1 is SGDLS and CDR2 is YYNGEE. The CDR3 nucleotides are TGTGCCAGCAGACAGACTAGCGGAGGAGGGACCCAGTACTTC. Amino acid sequence: CASRQTSGGGTQYF.

The V gene is TRBV5-4, the J gene TRBJ1-2; no clear D gene. The CDR3 loop spans 15 amino acids. In germline, CDR1 is SGHNT, CDR2 YYREEE (reference sequence). The ends were cut back, 7 bases at V and 4 bases at J, with 20 bases in the middle. This CDR3 reads CASAGPRGNGYGYTF. The CDR3 bases are TGTGCCAGCGCCGGGCCCCGGGGAAATGGCTATGGCTACACCTTC.

The rearrangement links TRBV3-1 (or the pseudogene TRBV3-2) to TRBJ1-2; D gene ambiguous. V lost 4 bases and J 7 bases, leaving 10 bases between the germline ends. The CDR3 is made up of 12 amino acids. Germline-derived CDR1 and CDR2 are LGHDT and YNNKEL (reference sequence). In DNA, the CDR3 is TGTGCCAGCAGCCTTCACGCTGGTGGCTACACCTTC. Its protein product is CASSLHAGGYTF.

J is TRBJ1-4 and V is TRBV3-1 (or the pseudogene TRBV3-2), with 7 nucleotides matching TRBD1. With V trimmed by 1 base and J by 8 bases, 7 bases remained unmatched. Germline assignment: CDR1 LGHDT and CDR2 YNNKEL (reference sequence). The CDR3 spans 15 residues. This CDR3 is CASSQVWEGGEKLFF. The CDR3 region has the DNA TGTGCCAGCAGCCAAGTTTGGGAAGGGGGCGAAAAACTGTTTTTT.

This chain links TRBV12-5 with TRBJ1-1; 9 positions match TRBD1. This CDR3 contains 13 residues. With 9 bases clipped from V and 3 bases from J, the junction kept 5 bases outside the gene matches. Germline V lookup: CDR1 LGHNT, CDR2 FRNRAP. Here the CDR3 reads CASARTGDTEAFF. CDR3 DNA: TGTGCTAGCGCCCGGACAGGGGACACTGAAGCTTTCTTT.

The chain recombines TRBV28 with TRBJ2-2; D may be TRBD1 (5 bases). CDR3 length equals 14 residues. V shed 6 bases and J shed 1 base, with 9 bases lying between them. Germline V gives CDR1 MDHEN, CDR2 SYDVKM. The CDR3 bases are TGTGCCAGCAGATCCAGGGAGAACACCGGGGAGCTGTTTTTT. Translating gives CASRSRENTGELFF.

The chain has TRBV5-4 and TRBJ2-5; D may correspond to TRBD1 or TRBD2 (5 bases each). CDR1 SGHNT and CDR2 YYREEE come from the germline V gene (reference sequence). The CDR3 is 15 residues long. Trimming stripped 0 bases from V and 5 bases from J, with 14 bases between. CDR3 region: CASSLGWGLGETQYF. The CDR3 DNA sequence: TGTGCCAGCAGCTTGGGATGGGGGTTGGGTGAGACCCAGTACTTC.

This rearrangement joins TRBV6-1 to TRBJ1-6; D is perhaps TRBD1 (6 bases). Germline V gene data show CDR1 as MNHNS and CDR2 as SASEGT. Trimming left V 3 bases short and J 7 bases short, with 13 bases between. This CDR3 is built from 15 residues. CDR3 DNA: TGTGCCAGCAGTGAGGGTAGGACAGCCAATTCACCCCTCCACTTT. Protein sequence: CASSEGRTANSPLHF.

The chain couples TRBV7-9 to TRBJ2-3; D is perhaps TRBD2 (6 bases). The CDR3 totals 15 residues. In germline, CDR1 is SEHNR, CDR2 FQNEAQ (reference sequence). V gave up 5 bases and J gave up 0 bases, with 12 bases separating them. The CDR3 nucleotides read TGTGCCAGCAGCCGAATTAGCGGCAGCACAGATACGCAGTATTTT. It specifies CASSRISGSTDTQYF.

The chain couples TRBV29-1 to TRBJ2-1, with D perhaps TRBD2 (6 bases). Trimming removed 6 bases at V and 7 bases at J, with 19 bases between. The CDR3 sequence is 14 residues long. In germline, CDR1 is SQVTM, CDR2 ANQGSEA. The CDR3 DNA follows: TGCAGCGTGCGGGACCGCGGTGACGAGAATGAGCAGTTCTTC. Its translation: CSVRDRGDENEQFF.

The chain has TRBV5-1 and TRBJ2-3, with 7 bases aligning to TRBD2. V shed 5 bases, J shed 3 bases, and the junction held 6 bases outside the gene matches. Germline V gives CDR1 SGHRS, CDR2 YFSETQ. CDR3 size: 14 residues. The CDR3 spells CASRILRGTDTQYF. The CDR3 DNA sequence: TGCGCCAGCAGAATTCTGCGGGGGACAGATACGCAGTATTTT.

J is TRBJ1-1 and V is TRBV11-1; the match to TRBD1 covers 8 bases. V lost 4 bases and J lost 0; bases outside the gene matches: 4. CDR3 length: 15 residues. Germline-derived CDR1 and CDR2 are SGHAT and FQDESV (reference sequence). For the CDR3, the DNA is TGTGCCAGCAGCTACACAGGGGGTGTGAACACTGAAGCTTTCTTT. This codes for CASSYTGGVNTEAFF.

V usage is TRBV19 and J usage is TRBJ1-3; D is perhaps TRBD1 (5 bases). With 9 bases removed from V and 4 bases from J, the gap between germline ends came to 25 bases. The CDR3 is made up of 17 amino acids. Germline-derived CDR1 and CDR2 are LNHDA and SQIVND (reference sequence). The CDR3, as DNA: TGTGCCAGCTATCAAAAGGGACCGCAACCGCTCGGAAACACCATATATTTT. Its translation: CASYQKGPQPLGNTIYF.

J is TRBJ2-7 and V is TRBV2, with D possibly TRBD1 on 6 matching bases. Deletions cut 4 bases from V and 4 bases from J, with 17 bases between. Per the germline V gene, CDR1 is SNHLY and CDR2 is FYNNEI. CDR3 length: 15 residues. The CDR3 here is CASSGGRGGAYEQYF. The CDR3 coding sequence is TGTGCCAGCAGTGGCGGCAGGGGCGGTGCATACGAGCAGTACTTC.

This chain links TRBV6-2 or TRBV6-3 with TRBJ2-3; D remains ambiguous. Trimming took 2 bases from V and 1 from J, leaving 4 bases between them. This CDR3 is 13 amino acids long. Germline V gene sequence: CDR1 MNHEY, CDR2 SVGEGT. Here the CDR3 DNA reads TGTGCCAGCAGTTACAGGGGCACAGATACGCAGTATTTT. Its translation: CASSYRGTDTQYF.